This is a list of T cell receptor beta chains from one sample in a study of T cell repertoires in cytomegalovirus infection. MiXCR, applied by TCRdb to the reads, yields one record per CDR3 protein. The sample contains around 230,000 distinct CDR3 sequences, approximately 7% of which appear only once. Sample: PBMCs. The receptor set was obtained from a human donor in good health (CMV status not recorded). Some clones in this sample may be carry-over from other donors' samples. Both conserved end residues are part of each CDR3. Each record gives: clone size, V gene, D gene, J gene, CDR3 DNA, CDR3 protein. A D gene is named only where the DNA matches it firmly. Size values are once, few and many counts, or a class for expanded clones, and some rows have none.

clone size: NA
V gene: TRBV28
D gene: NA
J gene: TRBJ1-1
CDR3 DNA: TGTGCCAGCAGCCTATCAAGGGCGGGACACACTGAAGCTTTCTTT
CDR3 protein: CASSLSRAGHTEAFF

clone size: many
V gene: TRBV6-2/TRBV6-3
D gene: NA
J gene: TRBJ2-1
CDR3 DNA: TGTGCCAGCAGTTACAAGAGGATAGCCTACAATGAGCAGTTCTTC
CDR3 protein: CASSYKRIAYNEQFF

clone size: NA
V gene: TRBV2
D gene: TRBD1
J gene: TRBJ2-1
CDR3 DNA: TGTGCCAGCAGGCTACAGGGGACAGGCAATGAGCAGTTCTTC
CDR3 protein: CASRLQGTGNEQFF

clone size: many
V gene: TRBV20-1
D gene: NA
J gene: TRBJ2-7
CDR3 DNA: TGCAGTGCTGGTCCGGGCTCGAGCGAGCAGTACTTC
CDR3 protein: CSAGPGSSEQYF

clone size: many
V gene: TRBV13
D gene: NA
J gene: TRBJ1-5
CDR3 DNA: TGTGCCAGCAGCTTAAGTCCGGGACAGCCCCAGCATTTT
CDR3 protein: CASSLSPGQPQHF

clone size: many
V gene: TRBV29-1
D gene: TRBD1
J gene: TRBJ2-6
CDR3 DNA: TGCAGCGTCCTAGGGGCCGGACAGGGGGCGTTTGGGGCCAACGTCCTGACTTTC
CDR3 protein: CSVLGAGQGAFGANVLTF

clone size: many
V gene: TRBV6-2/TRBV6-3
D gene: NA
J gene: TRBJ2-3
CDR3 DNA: TGTGCCAGCAGTTACTCTCCGTGGGGCACAGATACGCAGTATTTT
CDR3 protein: CASSYSPWGTDTQYF

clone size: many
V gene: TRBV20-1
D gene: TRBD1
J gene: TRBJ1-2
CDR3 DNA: TGCAGTGCTCCAGGGGGGGGTAACTATGGCTACACCTTC
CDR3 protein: CSAPGGGNYGYTF

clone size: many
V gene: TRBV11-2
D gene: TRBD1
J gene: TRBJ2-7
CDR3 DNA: TGTGCCAGCAGCTTAGGGACAGGGGGCTCCTTC
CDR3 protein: CASSLGTGGSF

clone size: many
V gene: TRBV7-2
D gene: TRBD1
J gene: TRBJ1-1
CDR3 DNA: TGTGCCAGCAGCTCCGGGACAGGGAGTGGAAGGGTTGAAGCTTTCTTT
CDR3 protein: CASSSGTGSGRVEAFF

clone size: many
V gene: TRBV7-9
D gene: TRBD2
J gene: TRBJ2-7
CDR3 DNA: TGTGCCAGCAGCTTCCTATCTAGCGGGGGGAAGTACGAGCAGTACTTC
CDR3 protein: CASSFLSSGGKYEQYF

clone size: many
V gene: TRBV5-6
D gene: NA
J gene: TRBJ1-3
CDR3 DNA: TGTGCCAGCAGCTCACTAGAGGGACGAGGCTCTGGAAACACCATATATTTT
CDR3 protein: CASSSLEGRGSGNTIYF

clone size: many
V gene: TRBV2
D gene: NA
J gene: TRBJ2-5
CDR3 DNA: TGTGCCAGCAGTACGACCTCGGAGACCCAGTACTTC
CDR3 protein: CASSTTSETQYF

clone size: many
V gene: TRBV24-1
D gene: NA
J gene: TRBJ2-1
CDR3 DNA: TGTGCCACCAGTGGCTATCCAGGGACACCTGAGCAGTTCTTC
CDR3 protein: CATSGYPGTPEQFF

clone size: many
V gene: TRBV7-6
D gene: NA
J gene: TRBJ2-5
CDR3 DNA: TGTGCCAGCAGCGCAATGAGCGGCTTACAAGAGACCCAGTACTTC
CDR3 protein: CASSAMSGLQETQYF

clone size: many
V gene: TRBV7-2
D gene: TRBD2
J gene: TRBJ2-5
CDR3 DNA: TGTGCCAGCAGCTACCGGACTAGCGGGAAGACCCAGTACTTC
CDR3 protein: CASSYRTSGKTQYF

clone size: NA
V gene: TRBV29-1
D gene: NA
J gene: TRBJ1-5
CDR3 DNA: TGCAGCGTTGGTCTGGGAGGCAATCAGCCCCAGCATTTT
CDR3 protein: CSVGLGGNQPQHF

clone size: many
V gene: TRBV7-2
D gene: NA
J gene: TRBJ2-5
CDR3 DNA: TGTGCCAGCAGCTTAGTTTCGGGGGATGGGACCCAGTACTTC
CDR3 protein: CASSLVSGDGTQYF

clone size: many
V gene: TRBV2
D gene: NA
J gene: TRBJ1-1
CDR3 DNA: TGTGCCGGACGCGGACGGTCCATGAACACTGAAGCTTTCTTT
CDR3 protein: CAGRGRSMNTEAFF

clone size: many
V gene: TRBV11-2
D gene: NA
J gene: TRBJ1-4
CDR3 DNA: TGTGCCAGCAGCTTAGATCTACGCCCGACGGAAAAACTGTTTTTT
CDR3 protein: CASSLDLRPTEKLFF

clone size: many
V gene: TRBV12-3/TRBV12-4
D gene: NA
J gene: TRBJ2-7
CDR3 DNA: TGTGCCAGCAGTTTTAGGGGAAACACCTACGAGCAGTACTTC
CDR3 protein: CASSFRGNTYEQYF

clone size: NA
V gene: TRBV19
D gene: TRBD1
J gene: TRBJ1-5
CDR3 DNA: TGTGCCAGTAGCATGCGACGGGACAGGGGCTATAGCAATCAGCCCCAGCATTTT
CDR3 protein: CASSMRRDRGYSNQPQHF

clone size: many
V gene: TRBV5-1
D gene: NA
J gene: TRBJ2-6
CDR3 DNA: TGCGCCAGCAGCTTAAGGTCCAACGTCCTGACTTTC
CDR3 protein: CASSLRSNVLTF

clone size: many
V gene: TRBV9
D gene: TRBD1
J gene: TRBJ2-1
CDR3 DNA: TGTGCCAGCAGCGCAGGGACAGGGGGGTTAGGTGAGCAGTTCTTC
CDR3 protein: CASSAGTGGLGEQFF

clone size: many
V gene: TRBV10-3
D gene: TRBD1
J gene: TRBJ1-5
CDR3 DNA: TGTGCCATCCGGGGACAGGGGGAAGTGGATCAGCCCCAGCATTTT
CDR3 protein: CAIRGQGEVDQPQHF

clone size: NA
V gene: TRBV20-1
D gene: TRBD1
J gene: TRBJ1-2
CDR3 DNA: TGCAGTGCTAGTGGATACAGGGGAGCTAACTATGGCTACACCTTC
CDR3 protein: CSASGYRGANYGYTF

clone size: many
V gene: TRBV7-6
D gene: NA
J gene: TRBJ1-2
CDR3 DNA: TGTGCCAGCAGCTCCGGGAACCGGGACGGAACTACCAACTATGGCTACACCTTC
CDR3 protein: CASSSGNRDGTTNYGYTF

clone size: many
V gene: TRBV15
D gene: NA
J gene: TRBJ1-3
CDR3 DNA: TGTGCCACCAGCTCCCCGAAGGGAAACACCATATATTTT
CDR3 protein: CATSSPKGNTIYF

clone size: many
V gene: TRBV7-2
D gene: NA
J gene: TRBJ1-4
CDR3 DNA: TGTGCCAGCAGCCGGATGGGGCTCTCGGAAAAACTGTTTTTT
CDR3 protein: CASSRMGLSEKLFF

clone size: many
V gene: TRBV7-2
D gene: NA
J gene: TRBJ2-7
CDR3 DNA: TGTGCCAGCAGCCCAAATTTCTACGAGCAGTACTTC
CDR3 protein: CASSPNFYEQYF

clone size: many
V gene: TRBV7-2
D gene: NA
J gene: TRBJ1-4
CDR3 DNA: TGTGCCAGCAGCCGGTTGCGGGAAAAACTGTTTTTT
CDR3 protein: CASSRLREKLFF

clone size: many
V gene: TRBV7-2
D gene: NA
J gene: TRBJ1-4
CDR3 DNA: TGTGCCAGCAGCCTTAGTGGGGGCGGATATGAAAAACTGTTTTTT
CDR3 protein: CASSLSGGGYEKLFF

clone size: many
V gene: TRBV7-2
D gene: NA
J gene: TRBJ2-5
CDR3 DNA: TGTGCCAGCAGCCGATTGGAGAGCTACCAAGAGACCCAGTACTTC
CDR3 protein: CASSRLESYQETQYF

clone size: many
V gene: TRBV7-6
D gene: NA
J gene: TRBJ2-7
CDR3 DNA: TGTGCCAGCAGCCAGACAAAAAAGGGGGGATGGGCCGAGCAGTACTTC
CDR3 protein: CASSQTKKGGWAEQYF

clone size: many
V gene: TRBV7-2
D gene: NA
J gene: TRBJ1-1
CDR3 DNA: TGTGCCAGCAGCTTAGAGTTGGGGAACACTGAAGCTTTCTTT
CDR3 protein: CASSLELGNTEAFF

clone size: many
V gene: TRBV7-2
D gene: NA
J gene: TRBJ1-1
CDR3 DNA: TGTGCCAGCAGACCTTCCCGCAGGGGAAGGACTGAAGCTTTCTTT
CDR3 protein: CASRPSRRGRTEAFF

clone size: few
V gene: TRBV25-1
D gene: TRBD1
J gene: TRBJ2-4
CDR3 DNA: TGTGCCAGCAGTGAAGTACAGGGGTTCATTCAGTACTTC
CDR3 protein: CASSEVQGFIQYF

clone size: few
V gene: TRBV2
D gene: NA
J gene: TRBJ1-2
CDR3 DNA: TGTGCCAGCCTAAGGGTCGATGGTGGCTACACCTTC
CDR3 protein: CASLRVDGGYTF

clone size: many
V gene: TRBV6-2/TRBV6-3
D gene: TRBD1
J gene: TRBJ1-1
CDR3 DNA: TGTGCCAGCAGTCCCCGGGACAGCCTTACCACTGAAGCTTTCTTT
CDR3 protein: CASSPRDSLTTEAFF

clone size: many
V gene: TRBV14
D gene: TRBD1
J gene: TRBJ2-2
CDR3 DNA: TGTGCCAGCAGCCAAGGGACAGGGGTCCTCACCGGGGAGCTGTTTTTT
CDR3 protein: CASSQGTGVLTGELFF

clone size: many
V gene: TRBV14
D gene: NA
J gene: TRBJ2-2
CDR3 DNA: TGTGCCAGCAGCCCCCTACTGAACACCGGGGAGCTGTTTTTT
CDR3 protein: CASSPLLNTGELFF

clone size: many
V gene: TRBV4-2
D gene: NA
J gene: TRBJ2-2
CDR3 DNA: TGTGCCAGCAGCCATAGACTAGGCGCCGGGGAGCTGTTTTTT
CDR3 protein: CASSHRLGAGELFF

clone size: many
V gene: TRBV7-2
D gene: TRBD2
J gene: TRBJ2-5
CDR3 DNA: TGTGCCAGCAGCACCACTAGCGGGGCGTCGGGGACCCAGTACTTC
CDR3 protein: CASSTTSGASGTQYF

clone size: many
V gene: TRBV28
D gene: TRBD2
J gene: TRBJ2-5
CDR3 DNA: TGTGCCAGCAGTTCCCTTGGGGGGGACCAAGAGACCCAGTACTTC
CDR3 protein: CASSSLGGDQETQYF

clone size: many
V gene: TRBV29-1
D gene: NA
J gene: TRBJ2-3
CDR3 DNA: TGCAGCGTTTTTGGCCCCACAGATACGCAGTATTTT
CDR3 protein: CSVFGPTDTQYF